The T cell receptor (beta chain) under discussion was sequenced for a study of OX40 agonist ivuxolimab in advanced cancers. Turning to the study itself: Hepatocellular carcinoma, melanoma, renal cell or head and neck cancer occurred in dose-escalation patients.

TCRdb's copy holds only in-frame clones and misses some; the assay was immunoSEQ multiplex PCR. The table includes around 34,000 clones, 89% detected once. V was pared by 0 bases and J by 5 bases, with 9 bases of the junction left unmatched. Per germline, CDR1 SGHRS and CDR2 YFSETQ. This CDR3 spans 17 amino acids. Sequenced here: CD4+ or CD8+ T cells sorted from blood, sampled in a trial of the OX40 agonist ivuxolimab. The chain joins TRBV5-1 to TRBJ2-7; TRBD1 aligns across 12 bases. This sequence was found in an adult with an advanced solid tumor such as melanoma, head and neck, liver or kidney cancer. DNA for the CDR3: TGCGCCAGCAGCTTGGGGGCCGGGACAGGGGGCAAGGACGAGCAGTACTTC. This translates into CASSLGAGTGGKDEQYF.